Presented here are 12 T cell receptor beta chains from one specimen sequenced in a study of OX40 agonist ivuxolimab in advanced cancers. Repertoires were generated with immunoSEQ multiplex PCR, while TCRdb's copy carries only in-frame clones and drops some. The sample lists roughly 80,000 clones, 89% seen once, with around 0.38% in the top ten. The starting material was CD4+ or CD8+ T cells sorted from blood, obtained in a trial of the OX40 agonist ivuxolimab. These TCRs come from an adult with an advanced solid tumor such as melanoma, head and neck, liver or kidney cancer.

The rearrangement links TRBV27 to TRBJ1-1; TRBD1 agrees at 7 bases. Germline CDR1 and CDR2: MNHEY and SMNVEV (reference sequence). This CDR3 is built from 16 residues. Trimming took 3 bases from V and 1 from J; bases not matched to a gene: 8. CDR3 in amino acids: CASSFIQGRGNTEAFF. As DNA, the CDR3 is TGTGCCAGCAGTTTCATACAGGGGAGGGGGAACACTGAAGCTTTCTTT.

CDR3 sequence reads: CASSRDRQGGYTF. The CDR3 region has the DNA TGTGCCAGCAGCCGGGACAGGCAGGGGGGCTACACCTTC. The chain has TRBV7-8 and TRBJ1-2; 8 positions match TRBD1. Trimming removed 5 bases from V and 8 bases from J; junction bases left unmatched: 7. The CDR3 loop spans 13 amino acids. Germline CDR1 SGHVS, CDR2 FQNEAQ.

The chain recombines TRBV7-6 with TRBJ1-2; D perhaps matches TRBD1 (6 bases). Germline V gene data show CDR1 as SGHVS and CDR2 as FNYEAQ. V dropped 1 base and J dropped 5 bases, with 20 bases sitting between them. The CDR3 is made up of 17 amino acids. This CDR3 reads CASSLEPRGPALYGYTF. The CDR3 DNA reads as TGTGCCAGCAGCTTAGAGCCCAGGGGTCCAGCGCTTTATGGCTACACCTTC.

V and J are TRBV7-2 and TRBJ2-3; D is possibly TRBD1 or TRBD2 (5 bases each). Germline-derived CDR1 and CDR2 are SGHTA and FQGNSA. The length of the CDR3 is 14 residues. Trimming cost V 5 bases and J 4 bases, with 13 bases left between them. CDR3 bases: TGTGCCAGCAGCGTCCTCCGGGGCCCAGATACGCAGTATTTT. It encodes CASSVLRGPDTQYF. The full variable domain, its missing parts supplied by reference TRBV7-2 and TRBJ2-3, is GAGVSQSPSNKVTEKGKDVELRCDPISGHTALYWYRQSLGQGLEFLIYFQGNSAPDKSGLPSDRFSAERTGGSVSTLTIQRTQQEDSAVYLCASSVLRGPDTQYFGPGTRLTVL.

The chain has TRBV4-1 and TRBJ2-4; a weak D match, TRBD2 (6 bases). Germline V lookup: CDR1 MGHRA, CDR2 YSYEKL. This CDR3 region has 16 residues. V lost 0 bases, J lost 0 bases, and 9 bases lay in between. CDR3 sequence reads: CASSQEEGLAKNIQYF. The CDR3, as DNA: TGCGCCAGCAGCCAAGAGGAGGGGCTAGCCAAAAACATTCAGTACTTC.

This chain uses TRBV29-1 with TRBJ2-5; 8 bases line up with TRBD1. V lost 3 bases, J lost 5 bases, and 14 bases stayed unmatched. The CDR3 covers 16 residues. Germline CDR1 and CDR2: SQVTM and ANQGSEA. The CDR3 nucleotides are TGCAGCGTTGATTCGGGGCTCATCAGGGGGCGGGAGACCCAGTACTTC. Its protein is CSVDSGLIRGRETQYF.

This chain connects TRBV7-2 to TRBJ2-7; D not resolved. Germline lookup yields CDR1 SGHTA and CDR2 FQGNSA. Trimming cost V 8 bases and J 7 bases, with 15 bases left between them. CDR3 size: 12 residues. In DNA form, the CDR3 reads TGTGCCAGCGGTGAACGGACGGGTGAGCAGTACTTC. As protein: CASGERTGEQYF.

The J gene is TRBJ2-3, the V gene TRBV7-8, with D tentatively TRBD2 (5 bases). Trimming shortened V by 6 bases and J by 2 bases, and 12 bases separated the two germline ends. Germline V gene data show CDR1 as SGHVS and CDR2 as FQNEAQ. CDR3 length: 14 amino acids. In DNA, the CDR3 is TGTGCCAGCAGGACGACGAGGGCCACAGATACGCAGTATTTT. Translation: CASRTTRATDTQYF.

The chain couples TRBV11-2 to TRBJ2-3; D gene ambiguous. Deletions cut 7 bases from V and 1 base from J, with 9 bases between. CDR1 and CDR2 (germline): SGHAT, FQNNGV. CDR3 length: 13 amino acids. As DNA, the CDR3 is TGTGCCAGCACCGTTCCTGGCACAGATACGCAGTATTTT. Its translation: CASTVPGTDTQYF.

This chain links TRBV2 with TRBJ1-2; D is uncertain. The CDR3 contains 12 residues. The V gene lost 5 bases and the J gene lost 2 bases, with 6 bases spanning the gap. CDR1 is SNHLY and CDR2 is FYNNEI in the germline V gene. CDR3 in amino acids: CASSPLNYGYTF. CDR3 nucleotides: TGTGCCAGCAGTCCACTCAACTATGGCTACACCTTC. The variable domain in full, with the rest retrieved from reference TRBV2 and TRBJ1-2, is EPEVTQTPSHQVTQMGQEVILRCVPISNHLYFYWYRQILGQKVEFLVSFYNNEISEKSEIFDDQFSVERPDGSNFTLKIRSTKLEDSAMYFCASSPLNYGYTFGSGTRLTVV.

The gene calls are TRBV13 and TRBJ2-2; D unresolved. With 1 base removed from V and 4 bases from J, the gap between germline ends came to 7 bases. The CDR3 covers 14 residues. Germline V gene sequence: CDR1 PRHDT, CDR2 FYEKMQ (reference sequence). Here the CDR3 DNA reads TGTGCCAGCAGCTTAGTTTCTGGCACCGGGGAGCTGTTTTTT. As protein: CASSLVSGTGELFF.

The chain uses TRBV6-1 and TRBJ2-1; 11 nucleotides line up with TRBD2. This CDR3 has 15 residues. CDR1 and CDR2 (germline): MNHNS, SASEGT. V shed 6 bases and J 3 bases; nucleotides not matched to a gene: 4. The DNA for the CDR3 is TGTGCCAGCAGATTGGGACTAGCGGACTACAATGAGCAGTTCTTC. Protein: CASRLGLADYNEQFF.